Shown below are 9 T cell receptor beta chains from a single sample sequenced in a study of OX40 agonist ivuxolimab in advanced cancers. Assay: immunoSEQ multiplex PCR; the TCRdb copy retains only in-frame clones and omits some. The sample records around 97,000 clones, roughly four fifths being singletons. This specimen was CD4+ or CD8+ T cells sorted from blood, taken in a trial of the OX40 agonist ivuxolimab. The receptors originated from an adult with an advanced solid tumor such as melanoma, head and neck, liver or kidney cancer.

The V and J genes are TRBV19 and TRBJ1-1, with unresolved D. CDR1 and CDR2 from the germline V gene are LNHDA and SQIVND (reference sequence). The V and J ends lost 1 base and 3 bases respectively, with 9 bases between them. The CDR3 covers 14 residues. This chain's CDR3 is CASSIAYGDTEAFF. DNA for the CDR3: TGTGCCAGTAGTATAGCCTACGGGGACACTGAAGCTTTCTTT.

The CDR3 DNA follows: TGTGCCAGCAGCCTACAGGGCTACCACGAGCAGTACTTC. It encodes CASSLQGYHEQYF. This chain connects TRBV7-9 to TRBJ2-7; TRBD1 is a possible D gene (6 bases). Deletions cut 5 bases from V and 5 bases from J, with 13 bases between. The CDR3 contains 13 residues. Germline V CDR1 and CDR2: SEHNR, FQNEAQ (reference sequence).

The rearrangement uses TRBV19 and TRBJ1-6; a possible D gene is TRBD1 (6 bases). The CDR3 consists of 16 residues. Looked up from germline, CDR1 is LNHDA and CDR2 is SQIVND (reference sequence). Trimming cost V 6 bases and J 3 bases, with 15 bases left between them. The CDR3 nucleotides read TGTGCCAGTAGCCCAAGGGGGAGAGGCTATAATTCACCCCTCCACTTT. The encoded protein is CASSPRGRGYNSPLHF.

The chain links TRBV11-3 to TRBJ2-3, with D possibly being TRBD1 (5 bases). V was trimmed by 5 bases and J by 2 bases, leaving 11 bases between them. Germline-derived CDR1 and CDR2 are SGHNT and YENEEA. The CDR3 is 14 residues long. CDR3 protein: CASSAGLDTDTQYF. In DNA, the CDR3 is TGTGCCAGCAGCGCAGGGTTGGACACAGATACGCAGTATTTT.

The gene calls are TRBV5-1 and TRBJ2-7; 11 bases line up with TRBD2. The CDR3 is made up of 19 amino acids. The germline V gene has CDR1 SGHRS and CDR2 YFSETQ. Germline trimming cut 0 bases from V and 3 bases from J; bases unmatched to any gene: 14. CDR3 residues: CASSLGYVLAGGRYYEQYF. In DNA form, the CDR3 reads TGCGCCAGCAGCTTGGGGTATGTGCTAGCGGGGGGAAGATACTACGAGCAGTACTTC.

As for this clone: Other DNA sequences in the same sample also yield this CDR3. V gene TRBV5-1 combines with J gene TRBJ1-2; the D gene is possibly TRBD1 (5 bases). Trimming pared 4 bases from V and 8 bases from J, leaving 12 bases between. The CDR3 runs 12 residues. The germline gives CDR1 SGHRS, CDR2 YFSETQ. CDR3 protein: CASSLGQGGYTF. For the CDR3, the DNA is TGCGCCAGCAGCCTTGGCCAGGGCGGCTACACCTTC.

This clone was observed a few times. The chain employs TRBV27 and TRBJ2-7; a weak D match, TRBD2 (5 bases). The CDR3 spans 10 residues. CDR1 is MNHEY, CDR2 SMNVEV, per germline (reference sequence). V was trimmed by 8 bases and J by 4 bases, leaving 6 bases between them. The CDR3 loop reads CASGEYEQYF. CDR3 nucleotides: TGTGCCAGCGGGGAGTACGAGCAGTACTTC.

The chain has TRBV6-5 and TRBJ2-7, with TRBD2 matching 10 bases. The V gene end was trimmed by 7 bases and the J gene end by 4 bases; junction bases not matched to a gene: 10. Germline V gene sequence: CDR1 MNHEY, CDR2 SVGAGI. The CDR3 has 15 amino acids. Here the CDR3 reads CASTSPGLASYEQYF. In nucleotides, the CDR3 is TGTGCCAGCACCTCTCCGGGACTAGCGTCTTACGAGCAGTACTTC.

The chain carries TRBV9 and TRBJ1-4, with D tentatively TRBD1 (5 bases). Trimming took 0 bases from V and 0 from J, leaving 9 bases between them. The CDR3 totals 16 residues. The V gene's germline CDR1 is SGDLS and CDR2 YYNGEE. The CDR3 sequence: CASSVGAGSTNEKLFF. The DNA for the CDR3 is TGTGCCAGCAGCGTAGGGGCAGGGTCAACTAATGAAAAACTGTTTTTT.